This passage covers 19 T cell receptor beta chains from one sample sequenced in a study of neurological immune-mediated disorders (dated by TCRdb to about 2019). The receptor library was made with 5' RACE. For sequencing, an Illumina HiSeq 2500 was employed. TCRdb took the public reads, trimmed them with fastp at Q25, ran MiXCR for clone calling and kept in-frame beta chains. For every CDR3 protein sequence, its rows merge into one entry that carries the most common genes and DNA. The sample includes about 74,000 distinct CDR3 sequences, with roughly 5.6% observed a single time. Jointly, the top ten make up 6.5% to 9% of the sample. The material sequenced was PBMCs. The receptors come from a man aged 18 to 30 with multiple sclerosis.

This clonotype was seen many times. The CDR3, as DNA: TGTGCCAGCAGCGGGGACAGGGGGTATGGTGGCTACACCTTC. Protein product: CASSGDRGYGGYTF. This chain connects TRBV7-2 to TRBJ1-2; TRBD1 matches 11 bases. Per germline, CDR1 SGHTA and CDR2 FQGNSA. V trimming: 5 bases; J trimming: 7 bases; junction bases outside the gene matches: 6. CDR3 length equals 14 residues.

This clonotype was detected ten times or more. The V call is TRBV10-3, the J call TRBJ2-1; 9 bases are a match to TRBD2. The CDR3 has 14 residues. V gave up 0 bases and J gave up 10 bases; unmatched junction bases: 4. CDR1 and CDR2 from the germline V gene are ENHRY and SYGVKD. The CDR3 nucleotides are TGTGCCATCAGTGAGTCGCGGGAGGGCCTCGAGCAGTTCTTC. The encoded protein is CAISESREGLEQFF.

This clonotype was seen at least ten times. The V and J genes are TRBV20-1 and TRBJ1-4; weak D call: TRBD1 (5 bases). The CDR3 contains 13 residues. Germline CDR1 DFQATT, CDR2 SNEGSKA (reference sequence). Trimming left V 5 bases short and J 7 bases short, with 14 bases between. The CDR3 bases are TGCAGTGCTCTGCTAGGGGAGAGTGAAAAACTGTTTTTT. It translates to CSALLGESEKLFF.

Many counts were recorded for this clonotype. The chain employs TRBV29-1 and TRBJ2-3, with a tentative D call TRBD1 (5 bases). There are 13 residues in the CDR3. V was cut by 6 bases and J by 4 bases, with 14 bases left in between. The germline V gene encodes CDR1 SQVTM and CDR2 ANQGSEA. In nucleotides, the CDR3 is TGCAGCGTCACGACAGACCGAGCAGATACGCAGTATTTT. Translating gives CSVTTDRADTQYF.

Many counts were recorded for this clonotype. An end of the junction differs from the germline gene, which may be a read error. The rearrangement joins TRBV4-3 to TRBJ1-6; D ambiguous. Germline CDR1 reads LGHNA; CDR2 reads YSLEER. This CDR3 is 15 amino acids long. CDR3 in amino acids: CASSQEVSYNSPLNF. The CDR3 DNA sequence: TGCGCCAGCAGCCAAGAAGTCTCCTATAATTCACCCCTCAACTTT.

This clonotype appeared many times. The chain couples TRBV7-8 to TRBJ2-5; TRBD1 aligns across 8 bases. V lost 4 bases to trimming and J lost 5 bases; unmatched junction nucleotides: 9. The CDR3 loop spans 15 amino acids. Germline lookup yields CDR1 SGHVS and CDR2 FQNEAQ. The CDR3 DNA reads TGTGCCAGCAGCTCACCCCAGACAGGGGCGGAGACCCAGTACTTC. Protein sequence: CASSSPQTGAETQYF.

This clonotype came up many times. This chain links TRBV14 with TRBJ2-3, with D perhaps TRBD2 (6 bases). The CDR3 has 13 residues. CDR1 and CDR2 (germline): SGHDN, FVKESK. V lost 4 bases and J 4 bases, leaving 9 bases between the germline ends. CDR3 amino acids: CASSRGAADTQYF. The CDR3 DNA sequence: TGTGCCAGCAGCCGCGGGGCCGCAGATACGCAGTATTTT.

This clonotype has a count of ten or more. The V gene is TRBV5-1, the J gene TRBJ2-3; possible D gene TRBD2, 7 bases. The CDR3 is 14 residues long. V gave up 7 bases and J gave up 5 bases, with 17 bases separating them. Germline V CDR1 and CDR2: SGHRS, YFSETQ. CDR3 loop: CASAGAGAEDTQYF. CDR3 sequence (DNA): TGCGCCAGCGCGGGAGCAGGGGCTGAAGATACGCAGTATTTT.

This clonotype was observed at least ten times. This sequence joins TRBV5-1 and TRBJ2-2; D is possibly TRBD1 (5 bases). Trimming left V 0 bases short and J 0 bases short, with 6 bases between. CDR1 is SGHRS, CDR2 YFSETQ, per germline. The CDR3 is 15 residues long. The CDR3 protein is CASSLATANTGELFF. CDR3 nucleotide sequence: TGCGCCAGCAGCTTGGCGACAGCGAACACCGGGGAGCTGTTTTTT.

This clonotype has at least ten counts. This chain links TRBV20-1 with TRBJ2-5; 14 positions agree with TRBD2. CDR3 length: 17 amino acids. Germline V gene sequence: CDR1 DFQATT, CDR2 SNEGSKA (reference sequence). The V and J ends lost 3 bases and 3 bases, in that order; junction bases with no gene match: 9. As DNA, the CDR3 is TGCAGTGCTAGGAAACTTCCGGGACTAGCGGGAGAAGAGACCCAGTACTTC. Amino acid sequence: CSARKLPGLAGEETQYF.

Ten or more counts support this clonotype. The CDR3 bases are TGCAGTGCTAGAGAGGTACTCACCGGGGAGCTGTTTTTT. It is translated as CSAREVLTGELFF. This chain uses TRBV20-1 with TRBJ2-2; D is unclear. This CDR3 region has 13 residues. The V end was cut by 0 bases, the J end by 4 bases, with 6 bases between. Germline V gene sequence: CDR1 DFQATT, CDR2 SNEGSKA (reference sequence).

This clonotype has ten or more counts. This clone may be a read error of a much larger clone one base away. This chain joins TRBV12-3 or TRBV12-4 and TRBJ1-1, with D hard to call. The CDR3 has 12 amino acids. The V end lost 6 bases, the J end lost 2 bases, and 7 bases lay between the germline ends. For the CDR3, the DNA is TGTGCCAGCAGCACAAGAAACACTGAAGCTTTCTTT. Translating it yields CASSTRNTEAFF.

This clonotype came up many times. V usage is TRBV7-2 and J usage is TRBJ2-1; TRBD2 might be the D (6 bases). The CDR3 consists of 15 residues. The germline V gene encodes CDR1 SGHTA and CDR2 FQGNSA. The V end was cut by 3 bases, the J end by 2 bases, with 11 bases between. Here the CDR3 DNA reads TGTGCCAGCAGCTTTTCCGGGAGCCCCTACAATGAGCAGTTCTTC. Translating it yields CASSFSGSPYNEQFF.

Comment on this clonotype: With a much larger clone just one base away, this may be a read error. The CDR3 end shows no conserved phenylalanine or tryptophan, and so a read error is likely. Because the CDR3's place on the DNA is in doubt, the DNA is left out and the CDR3 is given as listed by TCRdb. The chain links TRBV5-5 to TRBJ1-5. CDR1 and CDR2 (germline): SGHKS, YYEKEE (reference sequence). The CDR3 is 12 amino acids in total, end residues counted. The CDR3 loop is CASSFEGQPQNI.

The chain uses TRBV11-2 and TRBJ2-3; D is uncertain. Per the germline V gene, CDR1 is SGHAT and CDR2 is FQNNGV. The CDR3 consists of 14 residues. Between the trimmed V and J ends, which lost 3 bases and 0 bases, there was a span of 7 bases. The DNA of the CDR3 is TGTGCCAGCAGCTTGGGAAAGAGCACAGATACGCAGTATTTT. Its protein product is CASSLGKSTDTQYF.

V usage is TRBV5-8 and J usage is TRBJ1-5, with D perhaps matching TRBD1 (6 bases). The CDR3 covers 15 residues. Trimming took 5 bases from V and 7 from J, leaving 19 bases between them. Germline values: CDR1 SGHTS, CDR2 YDEGEE. The CDR3 loop is CASSRTGRSGQPQHF. Here the CDR3 DNA reads TGTGCCAGCAGTCGAACAGGGCGGTCGGGGCAGCCCCAGCATTTT.

This clonotype was recorded at least ten times. V gene TRBV4-2 combines with J gene TRBJ2-1; tentative D call: TRBD2 (5 bases). This CDR3 contains 12 residues. Looked up from germline, CDR1 is LGHNA and CDR2 is YNFKEQ. Trimming removed 5 bases from V and 7 bases from J, with 9 bases in between. CDR3 nucleotides: TGTGCCAGCAGCTCCGAGCGGAATGAGCAGTTCTTC. Amino acids: CASSSERNEQFF.

In this sample, this clonotype turned up many times. This chain joins TRBV24-1 and TRBJ2-1, with D possibly TRBD2 on 6 matching bases. This CDR3 is 16 amino acids long. The germline V and J ends were trimmed by 1 base and 7 bases, with 16 bases remaining between them. Germline CDR1 and CDR2: KGHDR and SFDVKD. The CDR3 region has the DNA TGTGCCACCAGTGATTTTGGGACCGGGACTGGAAATGAGCAGTTCTTC. It is translated as CATSDFGTGTGNEQFF.

This clonotype was counted ten times or more. This may come from a read error, since a much larger clone is one base off. The genes are TRBV20-1 and TRBJ1-4; a possible D gene is TRBD1 (5 bases). Trimming stripped 0 bases from V and 14 bases from J, with 31 bases between. Germline V lookup: CDR1 DFQATT, CDR2 SNEGSKA (reference sequence). The CDR3 contains 18 residues. The CDR3 DNA is TGCAGTGCTAGAGATCTGTCCCCTGGACACAACTTCCGAGCGAACCTGTTTTTT. This encodes CSARDLSPGHNFRANLFF.